The 18 T cell receptor beta chains presented below share a single source sample, sequenced in a study of blood T cell repertoires in COVID-19. The protocol was immunoSEQ multiplex PCR, while the TCRdb copy is restricted to in-frame clones and leaves out a portion. The repertoire holds under 200,000 clones, over 75% seen once, with 1% to 1.5% in the top ten. The sequenced sample was peripheral blood. Receptor source: a man aged 60 to 69 who had recovered from COVID-19.

The chain has TRBV7-2 and TRBJ1-4; a weak D match, TRBD1 (6 bases). This CDR3 contains 16 residues. Trimming pared 6 bases from V and 0 bases from J, leaving 14 bases between. Germline lookup yields CDR1 SGHTA and CDR2 FQGNSA. CDR3 sequence: CASRFHGGSTNEKLFF. The CDR3 bases are TGTGCCAGCAGGTTTCATGGGGGCTCAACTAATGAAAAACTGTTTTTT.

This clone has at least ten counts. Different DNA sequences within this sample yield the same CDR3. V usage is TRBV5-1 and J usage is TRBJ2-7; TRBD2 matches at 7 bases. Germline CDR1 is SGHRS and CDR2 is YFSETQ. The junction had 2 bases not matched to a gene; V was cut back by 0 bases and J by 2 bases. The CDR3 runs to 14 residues. The CDR3 is CASSLEGRAYEQYF. As DNA, the CDR3 is TGCGCCAGCAGCTTGGAGGGGAGGGCCTACGAGCAGTACTTC.

The genes are TRBV5-1 and TRBJ2-3; 10 bases are a match to TRBD2. V lost 4 bases and J lost 4; bases outside the gene matches: 6. The V gene's germline CDR1 is SGHRS and CDR2 YFSETQ. The CDR3 is 15 residues long. The CDR3 region is CASSAGTSVSDTQYF. Here the CDR3 DNA reads TGCGCCAGCAGCGCCGGGACTAGCGTTTCAGATACGCAGTATTTT. Drawing the rest from reference TRBV5-1 and TRBJ2-3, the complete variable domain is KAGVTQTPRYLIKTRGQQVTLSCSPISGHRSVSWYQQTPGQGLQFLFEYFSETQRNKGNFPGRFSGRQFSNSRSEMNVSTLELGDSALYLCASSAGTSVSDTQYFGPGTRLTVL.

This chain links TRBV4-1 with TRBJ2-7, with 8 bases matching TRBD1. The junction had 13 bases not matched to a gene; V was cut back by 1 base and J by 5 bases. This CDR3 is built from 17 residues. Germline CDR1 MGHRA, CDR2 YSYEKL. The CDR3 is CASSQVGGGQGVNEQYF. In nucleotides, the CDR3 is TGCGCCAGCAGCCAAGTGGGTGGAGGACAGGGCGTCAACGAGCAGTACTTC.

The V and J genes are TRBV15 and TRBJ2-7; 9 bases align to TRBD2. With 1 base clipped from V and 6 bases from J, the junction kept 10 bases outside the gene matches. Looked up from germline, CDR1 is LNHNV and CDR2 is YYDKDF (reference sequence). This CDR3 is built from 16 residues. The CDR3 sequence is CATSRGGGGAFAEQYF. CDR3 in DNA: TGTGCCACCAGCAGAGGAGGCGGGGGGGCCTTTGCCGAGCAGTACTTC.

The rearrangement joins TRBV5-1 to TRBJ1-1, with D unclear. The CDR3 contains 11 residues. Trimming took 7 bases from V and 5 from J, leaving 9 bases between them. Germline CDR1 and CDR2: SGHRS and YFSETQ. The chain's CDR3 is CASRGETEAFF. The CDR3 DNA sequence: TGCGCCAGCCGCGGTGAGACTGAAGCTTTCTTT.

This clone was recorded only once. The chain combines TRBV4-2 with TRBJ1-2; maybe TRBD1 (6 bases). The ends were cut back, 0 bases at V and 6 bases at J, with 17 bases in the middle. This CDR3 is built from 16 residues. Germline assignment: CDR1 LGHNA and CDR2 YNFKEQ. This chain's CDR3 is CASSQEAPPQGDGYTF. Here the CDR3 DNA reads TGTGCCAGCAGCCAAGAAGCCCCGCCACAGGGAGATGGCTACACCTTC.

In this sample, this clone turned up once. The chain combines TRBV19 with TRBJ1-5, with D maybe TRBD1 (5 bases). The CDR3 is 14 residues long. Germline V CDR1 and CDR2: LNHDA, SQIVND (reference sequence). V gave up 2 bases and J gave up 7 bases, with 12 bases separating them. The chain's CDR3 is CASSIRGQGQPQHF. The CDR3 bases are TGTGCCAGTAGTATAAGGGGTCAGGGACAGCCCCAGCATTTT.

The table lists this clone with a few counts. The rearrangement uses TRBV7-6 and TRBJ2-1, with TRBD1 matching 11 bases. The trim removed 5 bases at V and 8 bases at J, leaving 8 bases unmatched. There are 15 residues in the CDR3. Germline CDR1 SGHVS, CDR2 FNYEAQ. This CDR3 reads CASSPRGQGAYEQFF. The CDR3 DNA is TGTGCCAGCAGCCCCCGCGGACAGGGGGCTTATGAGCAGTTCTTC.

The chain employs TRBV7-2 and TRBJ1-1; perhaps TRBD1 as D (6 bases). This CDR3 comprises 12 residues. V gave up 6 bases and J gave up 5 bases, with 10 bases separating them. Germline V gene sequence: CDR1 SGHTA, CDR2 FQGNSA. This chain's CDR3 is CASRIQGTEAFF. The CDR3 nucleotides read TGTGCCAGCAGGATACAGGGAACTGAAGCTTTCTTT.

The V call is TRBV9, the J call TRBJ2-1; 9 bases map to TRBD2. The length of the CDR3 is 14 residues. Germline CDR1 reads SGDLS; CDR2 reads YYNGEE. The V and J ends lost 5 bases and 9 bases, in that order; junction bases with no gene match: 9. The CDR3 loop is CASSQAGGVAEQFF. Here the CDR3 DNA reads TGTGCCAGCAGTCAAGCGGGGGGAGTGGCTGAGCAGTTCTTC.

This clone was counted a few times. The chain has TRBV5-6 and TRBJ1-2; D possibly corresponds to TRBD1 (5 bases). The V gene lost 4 bases and the J gene lost 7 bases, with 11 bases spanning the gap. The CDR3 extends over 12 amino acids. Looked up from germline, CDR1 is SGHDT and CDR2 is YYEEEE. The CDR3 DNA follows: TGTGCCAGCAGCGGGGACTTATCTGGCTACACCTTC. Protein product: CASSGDLSGYTF.

The V gene is TRBV6-2 or TRBV6-3, the J gene TRBJ1-5; 8 nucleotides align to TRBD1. Looked up from germline, CDR1 is MNHEY and CDR2 is SVGEGT. This CDR3 comprises 15 residues. Trimming took 4 bases from V and 6 from J; bases not matched to a gene: 8. The CDR3 region is CASSFPGGMGQPQHF. The CDR3 DNA reads TGTGCCAGCAGTTTCCCAGGGGGCATGGGTCAGCCCCAGCATTTT.

This sequence joins TRBV7-8 and TRBJ2-3, with 10 nucleotides matching TRBD2. The length of the CDR3 is 14 residues. Trimming removed 4 bases from V and 8 bases from J; junction bases left unmatched: 6. Germline V gives CDR1 SGHVS, CDR2 FQNEAQ. The CDR3 sequence: CASSSGTSVGTQYF. The CDR3 DNA sequence: TGTGCCAGCAGCTCAGGGACTAGCGTCGGTACGCAGTATTTT.

This chain uses TRBV5-1 with TRBJ2-5; 7 bases match TRBD2. V lost 4 bases and J lost 5; bases outside the gene matches: 17. The germline V gene encodes CDR1 SGHRS and CDR2 YFSETQ. The CDR3 is made up of 17 amino acids. CDR3 DNA: TGCGCCAGCAGCCCGGGGGGAGCTAGCGGCTTTCGGGAGACCCAGTACTTC. Amino acid sequence: CASSPGGASGFRETQYF. The whole variable domain, filled in from reference TRBV5-1 and TRBJ2-5, reads KAGVTQTPRYLIKTRGQQVTLSCSPISGHRSVSWYQQTPGQGLQFLFEYFSETQRNKGNFPGRFSGRQFSNSRSEMNVSTLELGDSALYLCASSPGGASGFRETQYFGPGTRLLVL.

This chain joins TRBV19 and TRBJ1-6; tentatively, D is TRBD1 (5 bases). Germline loops: CDR1 LNHDA, CDR2 SQIVND (reference sequence). The CDR3 covers 12 residues. Trimming removed 7 bases at V and 8 bases at J, with 9 bases between. In DNA, the CDR3 is TGTGCCAGTAATCTCAGGGATTCACCCCTCCACTTT. Protein sequence: CASNLRDSPLHF.

This chain joins TRBV30 and TRBJ2-5; 7 bases fit TRBD1. The ends lost 0 bases at V and 4 bases at J; junction bases unmatched: 17. The V gene's germline CDR1 is GTSNPN and CDR2 SVGIG (reference sequence). CDR3 length: 18 residues. As DNA, the CDR3 is TGTGCCTGGAGTGTTGAAATTTGGGGGACAGACGCCCCAGAGACCCAGTACTTC. Protein: CAWSVEIWGTDAPETQYF.

This clone occurred once. This sequence joins TRBV5-1 and TRBJ2-1, with TRBD1 identical over 9 bases. Germline CDR1 reads SGHRS; CDR2 reads YFSETQ. The CDR3 contains 14 residues. With 0 bases clipped from V and 7 bases from J, the junction kept 2 bases outside the gene matches. CDR3 sequence (DNA): TGCGCCAGCAGCTTGGAGACAGGGGGGAATGAGCAGTTCTTC. This sequence encodes CASSLETGGNEQFF. Together with reference TRBV5-1 and TRBJ2-1, the CDR3 gives the full variable domain: KAGVTQTPRYLIKTRGQQVTLSCSPISGHRSVSWYQQTPGQGLQFLFEYFSETQRNKGNFPGRFSGRQFSNSRSEMNVSTLELGDSALYLCASSLETGGNEQFFGPGTRLTVL.